The clone carrying this TCR beta chain was counted many times. What it binds is not known. Each CDR3 protein is one row after TCRdb ran MiXCR on the reads. The table has roughly 990,000 distinct CDR3 sequences, more than 25% seen once; the top ten hold 11% to 15%. CDR3 length: 18 residues. CDR1 and CDR2 (germline): SGHVS, FQNEAQ. Trimming shortened V by 5 bases and J by 2 bases, and 22 bases separated the two germline ends. The sample comes from a study of T cell repertoires in cytomegalovirus infection. Study-wide context: Public TCR beta signatures marked donors with CMV infection and the matching HLA. Study-level points and caveats: CMV-specific HLA-C-restricted TCR beta clonotypes dominated the ex vivo response.

The source is a human donor in good health (CMV status not recorded). Some clones in this sample may be carry-over from other donors' samples. Sequencing was performed on cultured CD8+ T cells from PBMCs, taken from culture after CMV antigen stimulation. V usage is TRBV7-8 and J usage is TRBJ2-1; no clear D. CDR3 nucleotides: TGTGCCAGCAGCGGTTTAGAGGAACTAACCTACACCTACAATGAGCAGTTCTTC. Protein sequence: CASSGLEELTYTYNEQFF.